The entry below gives a single T cell receptor beta chain sequence along with its context. Its specificity is not known. The length of the CDR3 is 15 residues. In germline, CDR1 is SGHTA, CDR2 FQGNSA. V shed 1 base and J shed 5 bases, with 14 bases lying between them. The second PCR ran about 6 to 12 cycles with a sample-barcoded 5' primer and J-beta primers. TCRdb called the 5' RACE reads again in MiXCR, with one record for every CDR3 protein. The sample records 1 million to 1.2 million distinct CDR3 sequences, approximately 38% being singletons. The data are from a study of blood T cells in healthy people across ages. Study observations and caveats: It was the long-lived donors that had more naive CD4+ cells and higher diversity than aged donors.

This TCR was recovered from a man between 18 and 35 years old in good health. Sequencing used blood. This chain links TRBV7-2 with TRBJ1-1, with D possibly TRBD1 on 5 matching bases. CDR3 bases: TGTGCCAGCAGCTTAGGTAGCAGGGTCGATACTGAAGCTTTCTTT. Translating it yields CASSLGSRVDTEAFF. The variable domain in full, completed from reference TRBV7-2 and TRBJ1-1, reads GAGVSQSPSNKVTEKGKDVELRCDPISGHTALYWYRQSLGQGLEFLIYFQGNSAPDKSGLPSDRFSAERTGGSVSTLTIQRTQQEDSAVYLCASSLGSRVDTEAFFGQGTRLTVV.